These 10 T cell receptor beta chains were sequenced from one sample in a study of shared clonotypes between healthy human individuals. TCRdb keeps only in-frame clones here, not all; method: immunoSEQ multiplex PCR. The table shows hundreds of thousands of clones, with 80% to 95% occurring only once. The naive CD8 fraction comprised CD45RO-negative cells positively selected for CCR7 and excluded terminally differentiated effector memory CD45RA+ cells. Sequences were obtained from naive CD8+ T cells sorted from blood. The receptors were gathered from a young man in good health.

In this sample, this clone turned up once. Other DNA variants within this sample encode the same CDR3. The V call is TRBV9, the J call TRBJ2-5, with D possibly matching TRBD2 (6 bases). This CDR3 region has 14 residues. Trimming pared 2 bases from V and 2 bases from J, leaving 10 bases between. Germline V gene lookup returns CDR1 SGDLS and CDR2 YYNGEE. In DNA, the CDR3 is TGTGCCAGCAGCGTCGGGGGTTCACAAGAGACCCAGTACTTC. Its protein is CASSVGGSQETQYF.

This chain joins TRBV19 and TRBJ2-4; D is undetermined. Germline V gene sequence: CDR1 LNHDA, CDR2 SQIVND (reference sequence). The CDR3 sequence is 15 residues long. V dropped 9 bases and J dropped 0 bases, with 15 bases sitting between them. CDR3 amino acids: CASKFGTGAKNIQYF. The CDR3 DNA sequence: TGTGCCAGCAAATTCGGCACCGGAGCCAAAAACATTCAGTACTTC.

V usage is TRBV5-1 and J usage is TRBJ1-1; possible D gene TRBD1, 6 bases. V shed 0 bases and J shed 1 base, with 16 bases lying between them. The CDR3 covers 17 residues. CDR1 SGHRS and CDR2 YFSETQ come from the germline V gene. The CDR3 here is CASSLDSVQGWNTEAFF. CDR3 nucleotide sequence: TGCGCCAGCAGCTTGGATTCCGTTCAGGGGTGGAACACTGAAGCTTTCTTT.

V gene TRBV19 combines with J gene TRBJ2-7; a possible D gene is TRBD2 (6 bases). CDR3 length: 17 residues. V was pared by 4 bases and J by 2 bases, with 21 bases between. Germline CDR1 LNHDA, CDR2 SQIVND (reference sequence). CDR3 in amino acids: CASSSRVGRDSPYEQYF. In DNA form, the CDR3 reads TGTGCCAGTAGTAGTCGGGTCGGCCGGGACTCTCCCTACGAGCAGTACTTC.

CDR3 DNA: TGTGCCAGCAGGAGTGGACCCTCCTACGAGCAGTACTTC. It yields the protein CASRSGPSYEQYF. The chain employs TRBV27 and TRBJ2-7; D is undetermined. The CDR3 consists of 13 residues. Germline CDR1 reads MNHEY; CDR2 reads SMNVEV (reference sequence). Trimming shortened V by 6 bases and J by 0 bases, and 9 bases separated the two germline ends.

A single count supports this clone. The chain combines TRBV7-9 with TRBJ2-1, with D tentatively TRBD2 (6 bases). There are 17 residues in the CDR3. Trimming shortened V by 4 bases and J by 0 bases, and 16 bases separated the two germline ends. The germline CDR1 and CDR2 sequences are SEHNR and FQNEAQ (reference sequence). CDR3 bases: TGTGCCAGCAGCTCCTCCATGGGGCGGGGCTCCTACAATGAGCAGTTCTTC. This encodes CASSSSMGRGSYNEQFF.

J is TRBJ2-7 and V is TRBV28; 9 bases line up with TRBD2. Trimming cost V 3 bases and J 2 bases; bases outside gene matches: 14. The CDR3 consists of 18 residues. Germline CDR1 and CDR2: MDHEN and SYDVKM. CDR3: CASSFLAGGQTFTYEQYF. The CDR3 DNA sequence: TGTGCCAGCAGTTTTTTGGCGGGAGGGCAAACCTTTACCTACGAGCAGTACTTC.

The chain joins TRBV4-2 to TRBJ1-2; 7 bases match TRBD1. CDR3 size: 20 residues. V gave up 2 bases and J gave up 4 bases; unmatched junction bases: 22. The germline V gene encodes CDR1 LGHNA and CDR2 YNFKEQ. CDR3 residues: CASSQLYTGQKADRVYGYTF. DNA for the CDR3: TGTGCCAGCAGCCAACTTTATACCGGACAAAAGGCCGACAGGGTCTATGGCTACACCTTC.

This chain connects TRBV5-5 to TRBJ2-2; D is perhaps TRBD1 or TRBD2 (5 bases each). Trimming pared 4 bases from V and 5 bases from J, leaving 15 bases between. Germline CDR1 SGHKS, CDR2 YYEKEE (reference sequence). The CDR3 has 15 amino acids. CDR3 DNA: TGTGCCAGCAGCGAGGGGTCTGTGGGGACCGGGGAGCTGTTTTTT. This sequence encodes CASSEGSVGTGELFF.

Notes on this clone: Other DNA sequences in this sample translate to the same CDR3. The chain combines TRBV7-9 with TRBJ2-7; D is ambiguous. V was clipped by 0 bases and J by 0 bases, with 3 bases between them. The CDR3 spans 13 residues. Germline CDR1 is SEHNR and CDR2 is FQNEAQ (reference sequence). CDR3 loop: CASSLASSYEQYF. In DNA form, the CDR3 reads TGTGCCAGCAGCTTAGCGAGCTCCTACGAGCAGTACTTC. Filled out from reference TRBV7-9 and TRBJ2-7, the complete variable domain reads DTGVSQNPRHKITKRGQNVTFRCDPISEHNRLYWYRQTLGQGPEFLTYFQNEAQLEKSRLLSDRFSAERPKGSFSTLEIQRTEQGDSAMYLCASSLASSYEQYFGPGTRLTVT.